This note documents a single T cell receptor beta chain sequence. Antigen: not known. TCRdb re-derived calls from the 5' RACE reads in MiXCR, one entry per CDR3 protein. There are around 770,000 distinct CDR3 sequences in the sample; 19% occur only once, and around 20% lies in the top ten. The entry originates in a study of CD8 T cells in ankylosing spondylitis. Study results and caveats: Blood from ankylosing spondylitis patients appeared to carry a characteristic roughly eight-variant TCR beta motif.

The ends were cut back, 2 bases at V and 4 bases at J, with 12 bases in the middle. The CDR3 sequence is 14 residues long. Germline V lookup: CDR1 SGHTA, CDR2 FQGNSA. The clonotype was recovered from a male donor with ankylosing spondylitis. The V and J genes are TRBV7-2 and TRBJ2-7; a possible D gene is TRBD1 (6 bases). The sequenced sample consisted of blood, either unsorted or a sorted T cell fraction (not recorded which). CDR3 amino acids: CASSLFQGTYEQYF. In DNA, the CDR3 is TGTGCCAGCAGCTTATTCCAGGGGACGTACGAGCAGTACTTC. Looking up the rest from reference TRBV7-2 and TRBJ2-7 gives the full variable domain: GAGVSQSPSNKVTEKGKDVELRCDPISGHTALYWYRQSLGQGLEFLIYFQGNSAPDKSGLPSDRFSAERTGGSVSTLTIQRTQQEDSAVYLCASSLFQGTYEQYFGPGTRLTVT.